Described below is a single T cell receptor (beta chain) sequence and its context. Its antigen is unknown. Arm-PCR of CDR3 regions and iRepertoire HTBI primers were the basis on which TCR beta libraries were built. Using its own MiXCR run on the multiplex PCR reads, TCRdb lists one record per CDR3 protein. This sample has 200,000 to 250,000 distinct CDR3 sequences, with around 20% found just once. This entry is derived from a study of regulatory T cells in long-lasting Graves disease. Study-wide points: Persistent-disease Graves' patients showed less TCR diversity than new cases. Patients with persistent disease showed a bias toward TRBV28, TRBJ1-2 and TRBJ2-5.

Time point specified: newly diagnosed GD, antithyroid drugs for less than 3 months. Isolated PBMC RNA provided the starting material for the TCR library. Roughly 10 milliliters of peripheral blood were drawn into EDTA tubes. Germline-derived CDR1 and CDR2 are SGHTA and FQGNSA. Trimming left V 1 base short and J 11 bases short, with 21 bases between. The CDR3 consists of 16 residues. This receptor was identified in a female donor with Graves disease. The V gene is TRBV7-2, the J gene TRBJ2-1; D is unresolved. The starting material was peripheral blood mononuclear cells (PBMCs), obtained at new diagnosis, from a patient treated with antithyroid drugs. CDR3 residues: CASSLGPGPGEIQQFF. In DNA form, the CDR3 reads TGTGCCAGCAGCTTAGGGCCGGGCCCTGGTGAGATCCAGCAGTTCTTC.